Reported below is one T cell receptor beta chain. This clonotype was seen more than once but under ten times. Its antigen is currently not known. Nothing much larger sits one base from this clone, and base qualities are not available. This specimen's treatment or condition label, per the study, means: allogeneic hematopoietic cell transplantation with graft depleted of TCRalphabeta T cells and CD19 B cells. The transplant recipients were children given TCRalphabeta/CD19-depleted allogeneic hematopoietic cell grafts. Taken from the germline V gene, the CDR1 and CDR2 loops are LGHNA and YSLEER. Its CDR3 holds 19 amino acids, cysteine through phenylalanine. Kept here is only the CDR3 DNA, which spans 57 bases and is read in frame from base 1. Compared with germline, V lacks 1 base and J lacks 2 bases; bases without a gene match: 11. This sample was included in a study of T-cell reconstitution after alpha-beta-depleted transplantation in children (dated by TCRdb to between 2015 and 2016). Notes on the research overall: Using TCR repertoire profiling, the study followed T-cell immune reconstitution in a quantitative way in children after TCRalphabeta/CD19-depleted allogeneic hematopoietic cell transplantation. The paper's findings and limits, for the study overall: Hyperexpanded clone frequencies declined over subsequent months; after one year, T-cell counts and TCRbeta diversity were mostly attributed to newly produced T cells. In some patients, the high TCRbeta diversity seen at day 60 was put down to recipient T cells and intrathymic progenitors that had survived conditioning. The apparently early recovery of alphabetaT-cell counts about two months after transplant reportedly depended on only several hundred rapidly expanded clones that came from non-depleted graft cells.

The library was obtained by PCR. Data came from an Illumina HiSeq 2500. TCR library preparation used molecular barcoding, with unique molecular identifiers applied to normalize quantification of the TCRbeta repertoire. The raw public data were reprocessed by TCRdb itself: fastp quality trimming at Q25, MiXCR clonotype calling, in-frame beta chains only. CDR3 protein sequences are deduplicated, and each keeps its most common genes and DNA. The sample table holds fewer than 700,000 distinct CDR3 sequences, of which 20% to 25% were seen once. Of the sample, roughly 15% falls within the top ten clones. The source was PBMCs, mostly from graft donor cells, collected 360 days after TCRalphabeta/CD19-depleted stem cell transplant. The TCR originated in a boy under three years old who had a stem cell transplant for acute myeloid leukemia, so the T cells may come from the graft donor. The sequence joins TRBV4-3 to TRBJ2-6, with 7 middle bases fitting TRBD1. The CDR3 amino acid sequence is: CASSQVRGTVGPGANVLTF. At the DNA level, the sequence is TGCGCCAGCAGCCAAGTGAGGGGGACAGTGGGTCCTGGGGCCAACGTCCTGACTTTC.